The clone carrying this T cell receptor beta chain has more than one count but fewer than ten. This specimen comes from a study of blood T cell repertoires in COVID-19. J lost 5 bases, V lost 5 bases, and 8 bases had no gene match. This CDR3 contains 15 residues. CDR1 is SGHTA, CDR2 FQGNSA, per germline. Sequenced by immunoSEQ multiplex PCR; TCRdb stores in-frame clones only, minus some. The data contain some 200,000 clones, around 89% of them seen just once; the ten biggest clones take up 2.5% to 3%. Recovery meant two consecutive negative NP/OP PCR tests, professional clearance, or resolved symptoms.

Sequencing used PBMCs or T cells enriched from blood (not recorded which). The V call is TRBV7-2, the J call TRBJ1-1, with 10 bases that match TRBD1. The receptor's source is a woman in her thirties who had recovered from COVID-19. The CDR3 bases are TGTGCCAGCAGCCCTCGACAGGGGGCCGGTACTGAAGCTTTCTTT. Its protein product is CASSPRQGAGTEAFF.